The clone carrying this T cell receptor (beta chain) has just a few counts. 60 Vbeta and 13 Jbeta primers were used in PCR. Profiled with immunoSEQ multiplex PCR; TCRdb holds only in-frame clones, not every one. The top ten hold about 6.7% of the sample, which has approximately 130,000 clones, approximately 8.9% seen once. This specimen belongs to a study of cytomegalovirus exposure and HLA in healthy donors. The sequence came from a woman in her 40s in good health and CMV-seropositive. The sample taken for sequencing was PBMCs.

DNA for the CDR3: TGTGCCAGCAGTGAAAGACAGTCTAATGAAAAACTGTTTTTT. Translation: CASSERQSNEKLFF. The genes are TRBV2 and TRBJ1-4, with D perhaps TRBD1 (5 bases). Germline values: CDR1 SNHLY, CDR2 FYNNEI. V was clipped by 2 bases and J by 3 bases, with 7 bases between them. The CDR3 contains 14 residues.